Following are 8 T cell receptor beta chains from one sample sequenced in a study of T-cell memory formation after mild COVID-19 (dated by TCRdb to 2020 to 2023). Receptor amplification or capture employed 5' RACE. TCRdb records Illumina NovaSeq 6000 as the sequencer. TCRdb took the public reads, trimmed them with fastp at Q25, ran MiXCR for clone calling and kept in-frame beta chains. Identical CDR3 protein sequences are pooled into one entry, listed with their most common genes and DNA. The sample has 470,000 or so distinct CDR3 sequences on record, roughly 18% of them singletons. The ten largest make up roughly 21% of the sample. The sequenced sample was PBMCs or a T cell subset sorted from them (not recorded which). Receptors originate from a man aged 18-30 years who had mild COVID-19 (a few samples of this study predate the infection). The sample titles of this study are shuffled in the database, so cell type and time point are left out; the donor was told from shared clones.

This chain connects TRBV5-1 to TRBJ2-5; no definite D call. Trimming left V 0 bases short and J 4 bases short, with 10 bases between. Germline V gives CDR1 SGHRS, CDR2 YFSETQ. The CDR3 runs 14 residues. CDR3 residues: CASSLGGFGETQYF. DNA for the CDR3: TGCGCCAGCAGCTTGGGGGGTTTCGGAGAGACCCAGTACTTC. The complete variable domain, with remaining parts taken from reference TRBV5-1 and TRBJ2-5, reads KAGVTQTPRYLIKTRGQQVTLSCSPISGHRSVSWYQQTPGQGLQFLFEYFSETQRNKGNFPGRFSGRQFSNSRSEMNVSTLELGDSALYLCASSLGGFGETQYFGPGTRLLVL.

In its sample, this clonotype was seen many times. The chain combines TRBV6-2 or TRBV6-3 with TRBJ1-2, with D hard to call. CDR1 and CDR2 from the germline V gene are MNHEY and SVGEGT. The ends were cut back, 0 bases at V and 8 bases at J, with 4 bases in the middle. The CDR3 has 11 residues. CDR3 in DNA: TGTGCCAGCAGTTACTCGAGAGGCTACACCTTC. It yields the protein CASSYSRGYTF.

The chain combines TRBV6-6 with TRBJ1-5, with D hard to call. The CDR3 spans 13 residues. V gave up 7 bases and J gave up 4 bases, with 11 bases separating them. Germline V lookup: CDR1 MNHNY, CDR2 SVGAGI (reference sequence). CDR3 region: CASTGPVNQPQHF. CDR3 DNA sequence: TGTGCCAGCACTGGACCGGTAAATCAGCCCCAGCATTTT.

This clonotype was detected ten times or more. This sequence joins TRBV28 and TRBJ1-2; no firm D call. This CDR3 spans 13 amino acids. Trimming cost V 5 bases and J 4 bases, with 11 bases left between them. Germline lookup yields CDR1 MDHEN and CDR2 SYDVKM. Here the CDR3 reads CASSVLRAYGYTF. CDR3 bases: TGTGCCAGCAGTGTCTTGCGAGCCTATGGCTACACCTTC.

The chain links TRBV24-1 to TRBJ2-3; D ambiguous. In germline, CDR1 is KGHDR, CDR2 SFDVKD. V shed 2 bases and J shed 3 bases, with 5 bases lying between them. The length of the CDR3 is 13 residues. CDR3 protein: CATSDSSTDTQYF. The CDR3 bases are TGTGCCACCAGTGATTCCTCAACAGATACGCAGTATTTT.

This clonotype was seen many times. The genes are TRBV5-1 and TRBJ2-1; D not certain. Germline V gene data show CDR1 as SGHRS and CDR2 as YFSETQ. This CDR3 region has 12 residues. Trimming took off 4 bases at V and 6 bases at J, with 8 bases between the two ends. The CDR3 nucleotides are TGCGCCAGCAGCAACGACATCAATGAGCAGTTCTTC. Translating it yields CASSNDINEQFF.

This clonotype has just a few counts. J is TRBJ1-1 and V is TRBV30; tentatively, D is TRBD1 (5 bases). Germline CDR1 reads GTSNPN; CDR2 reads SVGIG (reference sequence). The CDR3 consists of 14 residues. Trimming removed 3 bases at V and 8 bases at J, with 19 bases between. The CDR3 DNA reads TGTGCCTGGAGAGGAGCAGGGTTCGGAACCGAAGCTTTCTTT. This gives the protein CAWRGAGFGTEAFF.

The J gene is TRBJ2-7, the V gene TRBV5-5, with D perhaps TRBD1 (7 bases). Trimming cost V 2 bases and J 3 bases, with 15 bases left between them. The CDR3 length is 15 residues. Germline V gene sequence: CDR1 SGHKS, CDR2 YYEKEE (reference sequence). DNA of the CDR3: TGTGCCAGCAGCTTTTATCAGGGGGGTCTCTACGAGCAGTACTTC. It is translated as CASSFYQGGLYEQYF.